This T cell receptor (beta chain) was identified in a study of blood T cell repertoires in COVID-19. CDR3 length equals 14 residues. Trimming pared 1 base from V and 5 bases from J, leaving 12 bases between. Germline lookup yields CDR1 SGHVS and CDR2 FQNEAQ. Only a few counts were recorded for this clone. This table comes from immunoSEQ multiplex PCR, and its TCRdb copy is limited to in-frame clones, with some not included. The sample shows fewer than 100,000 clones, less than 90% of them seen only once. Material: peripheral blood. The sequence came from a man in his sixties with acute or convalescent COVID-19. The chain uses TRBV7-8 and TRBJ2-7; D uncertain. Here the CDR3 DNA reads TGTGCCAGCAGCTTAGGTGGCACACCCCACGAGCAGTACTTC. This encodes CASSLGGTPHEQYF.